The 15 T cell receptor beta chains in this list originate from one sample, sequenced in a study of cytomegalovirus exposure and HLA in healthy donors (dated by TCRdb to about 2017). Library preparation employed the immunoSEQ multiplex PCR assay. For the multiplex PCR, a mixture combining 60 forward primers for TCR Vbeta segments and 13 reverse primers for TCR Jbeta segments was used. TCRdb took this table from immuneACCESS and kept in-frame rearrangements with V and J called. Such tables lack part of the clones; where checked against another copy, unresolved V genes explain under half of the gap, and the rest is unexplained. Present in this sample are a few hundred thousand clones, roughly four fifths of which were seen just once. The top ten constitute about 0.23% of the sample. The specimen sequenced was PBMCs. These receptors originate from a girl between 2 and 10 years old in good health and CMV-seronegative.

A few counts support this clone. This rearrangement joins TRBV4-2 to TRBJ1-5; D is unresolved. CDR1 is LGHNA and CDR2 is YNFKEQ in the germline V gene. Trimming stripped 0 bases from V and 6 bases from J, with 12 bases between. The CDR3 spans 15 residues. The CDR3 region has the DNA TGTGCCAGCAGCCAAGATATCCTCGGAGGTCAGCCCCAGCATTTT. Its translation is CASSQDILGGQPQHF.

The chain has TRBV6-1 and TRBJ1-2; the D is unclear. Germline loops: CDR1 MNHNS, CDR2 SASEGT. The ends were cut back, 2 bases at V and 5 bases at J, with 18 bases in the middle. The CDR3 consists of 16 residues. The chain's CDR3 is CASSELSGLTTYGYTF. In DNA form, the CDR3 reads TGTGCCAGCAGTGAACTTAGCGGACTCACTACTTATGGCTACACCTTC.

The rearrangement uses TRBV6-1 and TRBJ1-6, with 8 bases identical to TRBD1. The length of the CDR3 is 15 residues. Germline V gives CDR1 MNHNS, CDR2 SASEGT. The J segment lost 10 bases and the V segment lost 6 bases, leaving 11 bases of the junction unmatched. The CDR3 sequence is CASRYGQGMISPLHF. The CDR3 coding sequence is TGTGCCAGCAGATATGGACAGGGAATGATCTCACCCCTCCACTTT.

This clone occurred once. The chain carries TRBV4-2 and TRBJ2-2; D may be TRBD1 (6 bases). The CDR3 contains 18 residues. Germline V lookup: CDR1 LGHNA, CDR2 YNFKEQ. V gave up 3 bases and J gave up 7 bases, with 24 bases separating them. The CDR3 coding sequence is TGTGCCAGCAGCCAGTTAGGGGGACGGGGCCAAGAGGGCGGGGAGCTGTTTTTT. It yields the protein CASSQLGGRGQEGGELFF.

V is TRBV10-3 and J is TRBJ2-2; 7 bases fit TRBD2. The germline gives CDR1 ENHRY, CDR2 SYGVKD. CDR3 length equals 14 residues. The J segment lost 6 bases and the V segment lost 3 bases, leaving 4 bases of the junction unmatched. The CDR3 protein is CAISESGRAGELFF. For the CDR3, the DNA is TGTGCCATCAGTGAATCAGGGAGGGCCGGGGAGCTGTTTTTT.

The rearrangement joins TRBV5-1 to TRBJ1-2; D is unclear. Germline lookup yields CDR1 SGHRS and CDR2 YFSETQ. The CDR3 totals 12 residues. V was trimmed by 4 bases and J by 5 bases, leaving 9 bases between them. The CDR3 sequence: CASSPGAYGYTF. The CDR3 nucleotides are TGCGCCAGCAGCCCGGGAGCGTATGGCTACACCTTC.

This sequence joins TRBV29-1 and TRBJ2-5, with TRBD2 matching over 8 bases. V lost 3 bases, J lost 8 bases, and 17 bases stayed unmatched. The CDR3 sequence is 16 residues long. CDR1 and CDR2 from the germline V gene are SQVTM and ANQGSEA. The CDR3 DNA follows: TGCAGCGTTGAGACGACATTCGGGGGGGCAACGGGAACCCAGTACTTC. Amino acid sequence: CSVETTFGGATGTQYF.

The chain employs TRBV18 and TRBJ1-1, with 8 nucleotides matching TRBD1. After removal of 0 bases from V and 0 bases from J, the junction contained 9 bases not matched to a gene. Germline lookup yields CDR1 KGHSH and CDR2 LQKENI. CDR3 length: 18 residues. CDR3 sequence (DNA): TGTGCCAGCTCACCACCCCCCGGGACAGGCCGGTTGAACACTGAAGCTTTCTTT. Translating it yields CASSPPPGTGRLNTEAFF.

This clone has just one count. J is TRBJ1-3 and V is TRBV6-1, with TRBD1 as a possible D gene (6 bases). Trimming left V 6 bases short and J 8 bases short, with 17 bases between. The germline V gene encodes CDR1 MNHNS and CDR2 SASEGT. The CDR3 has 14 amino acids. The CDR3 bases are TGTGCCAGCAGCAACAGGGATTCGTCGGACACCATATATTTT. Protein product: CASSNRDSSDTIYF.

The genes are TRBV19 and TRBJ1-2; D unresolved. The V end was cut by 3 bases, the J end by 4 bases, with 15 bases between. The CDR3 extends over 15 amino acids. Germline values: CDR1 LNHDA, CDR2 SQIVND (reference sequence). CDR3 loop: CASSMYDNSFYGYTF. The CDR3 coding sequence is TGTGCCAGTAGTATGTACGACAACTCCTTCTATGGCTACACCTTC.

This sequence joins TRBV6-5 and TRBJ1-2, with TRBD1 matching over 7 bases. From germline, CDR1 is MNHEY and CDR2 SVGAGI. V was clipped by 7 bases and J by 2 bases; unmatched bases: 4. CDR3 length: 13 amino acids. The CDR3 sequence is CASTSTGNYGYTF. The DNA for the CDR3 is TGTGCCAGCACCTCGACAGGGAACTATGGCTACACCTTC.

V is TRBV5-1 and J is TRBJ1-1; TRBD1 matches 8 bases. The CDR3 is 16 amino acids. Germline V gene lookup returns CDR1 SGHRS and CDR2 YFSETQ. V gave up 0 bases and J gave up 2 bases; unmatched junction bases: 6. CDR3: CASSLAWGTGNTEAFF. The CDR3 nucleotides are TGCGCCAGCAGCTTGGCCTGGGGGACAGGCAACACTGAAGCTTTCTTT.

This sequence joins TRBV5-8 and TRBJ2-5, with TRBD2 identical over 11 bases. Germline assignment: CDR1 SGHTS and CDR2 YDEGEE. Trimming cost V 4 bases and J 3 bases; bases outside gene matches: 8. This CDR3 is 16 amino acids long. The chain's CDR3 is CASSPRLAGREETQYF. CDR3 bases: TGTGCCAGCAGCCCGAGACTAGCGGGAAGGGAAGAGACCCAGTACTTC. The full variable domain, with the rest looked up from reference TRBV5-8 and TRBJ2-5, is EAGVTQSPTHLIKTRGQQATLRCSPISGHTSVYWYQQALGLGLQFLLWYDEGEERNRGNFPPRFSGRQFPNYSSELNVNALELEDSALYLCASSPRLAGREETQYFGPGTRLLVL.

The chain couples TRBV5-4 to TRBJ1-5; D gene unclear. Trimming cost V 4 bases and J 5 bases, with 13 bases left between them. Germline loops: CDR1 SGHNT, CDR2 YYREEE (reference sequence). This CDR3 region has 14 residues. CDR3 nucleotide sequence: TGTGCCAGCAGCACGGGAGGGTTCGATCAGCCCCAGCATTTT. Its translation is CASSTGGFDQPQHF. Combining the CDR3 with reference TRBV5-4 and TRBJ1-5 gives the whole variable domain ETGVTQSPTHLIKTRGQQVTLRCSSQSGHNTVSWYQQALGQGPQFIFQYYREEENGRGNFPPRFSGLQFPNYSSELNVNALELDDSALYLCASSTGGFDQPQHFGDGTRLSIL.

Of note for this clone: At one end, the junction sequence differs from germline, possibly due to a read error. This sample also contains other DNA sequences that code for the same CDR3. The CDR3: CAWRRSPSTDTQYF. In DNA, the CDR3 is TGTGCCTGGAGACGGAGCCCTAGCACAGACACGCAGTATTTT. The rearrangement links TRBV30 to TRBJ2-3, with D perhaps matching TRBD2 (5 bases). The CDR3 runs to 14 residues. Per germline, CDR1 GTSNPN and CDR2 SVGIG (reference sequence).